This TCR beta chain is drawn from a study of OX40 agonist ivuxolimab in advanced cancers. Points from the study as a whole: Which antigen the expanded peripheral T cells recognized is unknown. Several nonresponders also turned out to have low normalized T-cell clonal expansion.

About this clone itself: Its specificity is not known.

Assay used: immunoSEQ multiplex PCR; TCRdb lists only in-frame clones, some missing. The sample holds approximately 99,000 clones, roughly 90% seen once. The germline CDR1 and CDR2 sequences are SGHAT and FQNNGV. Trimming shortened V by 5 bases and J by 2 bases, and 21 bases separated the two germline ends. The CDR3 sequence is 17 residues long. Autoimmune disease history or systemic immunosuppression led to patient exclusion. This rearrangement joins TRBV11-2 to TRBJ2-5; D perhaps matches TRBD2 (6 bases). This receptor was identified in an adult with an advanced solid tumor such as melanoma, head and neck, liver or kidney cancer. The sequenced sample was CD4+ or CD8+ T cells sorted from blood, obtained in a trial of the OX40 agonist ivuxolimab. This chain's CDR3 is CASSGTLTSLGQETQYF. CDR3 sequence (DNA): TGTGCCAGCAGCGGAACTCTCACTAGCTTGGGGCAAGAGACCCAGTACTTC.